This TCR beta chain was identified during a study of long-term antiretroviral therapy in people with HIV. The CDR3 contains 15 residues. Per germline, CDR1 SGHTS and CDR2 YDEGEE. The V gene lost 0 bases and the J gene lost 2 bases, with 12 bases spanning the gap. Study-wide results and limits: Repertoires from HIV showed CDR3 length ranges narrower than those of controls.

This clone occurred once. Its cognate antigen is unknown. A v3.0 immunoSEQ assay was performed at survey level. Using immunoSEQ multiplex PCR, the repertoire was profiled, and TCRdb retains in-frame clones only, with some absent. The sample contains just over 20,000 clones, roughly 79% of which appear only once. The source was unsorted PBMCs, collected 0.5 years after starting antiretroviral therapy. The rearrangement links TRBV5-8 to TRBJ2-7; D possibly corresponds to TRBD1 (6 bases). This TCR derives from a man aged 18 to 30 with HIV. The CDR3 sequence is CASSLGQGLTYEQYF. The CDR3 DNA sequence: TGTGCCAGCAGCTTGGGGCAGGGGTTAACCTACGAGCAGTACTTC.